The rows below give T cell receptor beta chains drawn from one sample of a study of blood T cells in healthy people across ages. TCRdb re-called the 5' RACE reads through MiXCR, storing one row per CDR3 protein. The sample contains hundreds of thousands of distinct CDR3 sequences, roughly 53% of which appear only once. Sequenced sample: blood. These receptors were taken from a man aged 80 or over in good health. CDR3s leave out the opening cysteine and the closing phenylalanine or tryptophan. Fields, in order: V gene, J gene, CDR3 protein.

TRBV29-1	TRBJ2-5	SVEPARAGTYNEEY
TRBV7-9	TRBJ2-3	ASRREADTQY
TRBV7-2	NA	ASSLAGGAEQY
TRBV20-1	TRBJ2-7	SARSRGREATYEQY
TRBV12-3/TRBV12-4	TRBJ1-6	ASSFRNSPLH
TRBV13	TRBJ2-1	ASSRQHEQF
TRBV29-1	TRBJ2-5	SVVPAGGRAGEQY
TRBV6-6	TRBJ1-1	ASIPAAGQGWNTEAF
TRBV3-1	TRBJ2-7	ASSRALSYEQY
TRBV4-1	TRBJ2-3	ASSRIGTGASTDTQY
TRBV12-3/TRBV12-4	TRBJ2-1	ASTNGGHSVNEQF
TRBV20-1	TRBJ1-1	SAKWGQGRFGTEAF
TRBV6-6	TRBJ1-2	ASRGQGLTNYGYT
TRBV20-1	TRBJ2-7	SALSGRGYEQY
TRBV11-2	TRBJ1-1	ASRSGTLEAF
TRBV24-1	TRBJ2-1	ATSETRLGGTYEQF
TRBV11-2	TRBJ2-1	ASGLPQGAYNEQF
TRBV7-3	TRBJ2-1	ASSLFVGARNEQF
TRBV6-5	TRBJ1-4	ASSYSSIGRTGPLF
TRBV27	TRBJ2-6	ASSKTDSGANVLT
TRBV3-1	TRBJ2-7	ASSQVAVSEQY
TRBV6-5	TRBJ2-1	ASSGGRVLNNEQF
TRBV29-1	TRBJ2-3	SVDRPQSSTDTQY
TRBV5-1	TRBJ1-2	ASSLNRIGYGYT
TRBV5-1	TRBJ2-7	ASSTNPGLGSYEQY
TRBV7-3	TRBJ2-2	ASSHGTGAGELF
TRBV12-3/TRBV12-4	TRBJ2-1	ASSEDSWGRNEQF
TRBV20-1	TRBJ2-3	SARGLSGRSTDTQY
TRBV7-9	TRBJ2-1	ASSFSVEQF
TRBV20-1	TRBJ2-1	SARPGANEQF
TRBV24-1	TRBJ1-1	ATSDSGTAPGTEAF
TRBV9	TRBJ2-5	ASSVGLAGETQY
TRBV11-1	TRBJ2-1	ASSFGLGQGYNEQF
TRBV6-2/TRBV6-3	TRBJ1-6	ATLRQGLPVNSPLH
TRBV5-1	TRBJ2-7	ASSYDPLLEYEQY
TRBV20-1	TRBJ2-7	SASTGGEQY
TRBV28	TRBJ2-1	ASKLRDRVCEQF
TRBV5-1	TRBJ1-1	ASSSRPGTGTEAF
TRBV5-1	TRBJ2-1	ASSLAGSGYNEQF
TRBV7-9	TRBJ2-5	ASSPTRASGSPETQY
TRBV28	TRBJ1-5	ASSLGSAGGQPQH
TRBV24-1	TRBJ2-5	ATRDRGETQY
TRBV6-2/TRBV6-3	TRBJ2-7	ASRPHTSAYEQY
TRBV20-1	TRBJ2-1	SARTTSPSADDEQF
TRBV28	TRBJ1-2	ASSYPTGGEYGYT
TRBV2	TRBJ2-1	ASRVIAGGPNEQF
TRBV11-1	TRBJ2-7	ASSPYQGYEQY
TRBV20-1	TRBJ2-1	SASLAGGPSEQF